A selection of T cell receptor beta chains follows, all from one sample in a study of T cell clones after liver transplantation. The assay was immunoSEQ multiplex PCR, and TCRdb's table has in-frame clones only and misses some. The repertoire holds 55,000 to 75,000 clones, with 70% as singletons. The material sequenced was CD4+ T cells from blood, taken at the roughly 15-month timepoint. These receptors were obtained from a human patient who received a liver transplant. Part of the T cells may come from the graft donor. CDR3s include the opening cysteine and the closing phenylalanine or tryptophan. D genes are given only for firm matches. Size is stated for part of the rows, as once, few or many counts, or as a class when the clone is expanded.

>-|TRBJ2-1|TRBV2|-
TGTGCCAGCAGTGAAGCGCTTTTGGGGCAGGGAGTTGAGCAGTTCTTC
CASSEALLGQGVEQFF
>-|TRBJ1-5|TRBV5-1|TRBD1
TGCGCCAGCAGCTATGGGACAGGCAATCAGCCCCAGCATTTT
CASSYGTGNQPQHF
>-|TRBJ2-5|TRBV5-6|TRBD2
TGTGCCAGCAGCTTGGAGTGGGGTAGCGGGCCACCCGGCGGGGAGACCCAGTACTTC
CASSLEWGSGPPGGETQYF
>-|TRBJ2-3|TRBV5-1|-
TGCGCCAGCAGCAGAGCAGCACTAAACACAGATACGCAGTATTTT
CASSRAALNTDTQYF
>-|TRBJ1-6|TRBV10-3|-
TGTGCCATCAGTGAGTCGAATAGGGGGACGTCCTCCTGGGGTTCACCCCTCCACTTT
CAISESNRGTSSWGSPLHF
>-|TRBJ1-6|TRBV5-8|-
TGTGCCAGCAGCTTGGTTGATTCACCCCTCCACTTT
CASSLVDSPLHF
>-|TRBJ2-1|TRBV5-1|-
TGCGCCAGCAGCTTGGAGGCCACCTCCTACAATGAGCAGTTCTTC
CASSLEATSYNEQFF
>-|TRBJ1-1|TRBV29-1|-
TGCAGCGTTGAAGCGGGGCCTGTCAGCGCTGAAGCTTTCTTT
CSVEAGPVSAEAFF
>-|TRBJ1-4|TRBV2|-
TGTGCCAGTCGTCCCCGGGACGGAGATGAAAAACTGTTTTTT
CASRPRDGDEKLFF
>-|TRBJ2-5|TRBV11-3|-
TGTGCCAGCTCAAAAGGGGAGACCCAGTACTTC
CASSKGETQYF
>-|TRBJ2-7|TRBV5-4|-
TGTGCCAGCAGCCGCGACGGACAACCCTACGAGCAGTACTTC
CASSRDGQPYEQYF
>-|TRBJ1-5|TRBV19|-
TGTGCCAGTAGTACCGCCGGGATGGGCAATCAGCCCCAGCATTTT
CASSTAGMGNQPQHF
>-|TRBJ2-1|TRBV18|TRBD2
TGTGCCAGCTCACCACCGACTAGCGGGGGCAACAATGAGCAGTTCTTC
CASSPPTSGGNNEQFF
>-|TRBJ2-2|TRBV12-5|-
TGTGCTAGTGGCCCGAGGAACACCGGGGAGCTGTTTTTT
CASGPRNTGELFF
>-|TRBJ1-5|TRBV5-1|-
TGCGCCAGCAAGACCACCTGGGGAGACGGGCAGCCCCAGCATTTT
CASKTTWGDGQPQHF
>few|TRBJ2-6|TRBV6-5|-
TGTGCCAGCAGTTATTTCGGGGGTTCTGGGGCCAACGTCCTGACTTTC
CASSYFGGSGANVLTF
>-|TRBJ1-4|TRBV30|-
TGTGCCTGGAGTGTGGGGGCCGGCGAAAAACTGTTTTTT
CAWSVGAGEKLFF
>-|TRBJ2-3|TRBV5-1|TRBD2
TGCGCCAGCAGCTTTGCGGGAGGTGAAACAGATACGCAGTATTTT
CASSFAGGETDTQYF
>-|TRBJ1-5|TRBV19|-
TGTGCCAGTAGTCCAGTACGGGGGGGTAATCAGCCCCAGCATTTT
CASSPVRGGNQPQHF
>few|TRBJ1-6|TRBV11-2|-
TGTGCCAGCAGCTCGCTTAGAACAGGGTCCCTCCACTTT
CASSSLRTGSLHF
>-|TRBJ2-1|TRBV18|-
TGTGCCAGCTCAGTCACCGGGACTTTCTACAATGAGCAGTTCTTC
CASSVTGTFYNEQFF
>-|TRBJ2-5|TRBV5-1|-
TGCGCCAGCAGCTTGGGCGCGGGGCTTCCCCAAGAGACCCAGTACTTC
CASSLGAGLPQETQYF